This T cell receptor (beta chain) was found in a study of neurological immune-mediated disorders. The cDNA came from 5'RACE with 10-nucleotide random UMIs. TCRdb re-called the 5' RACE reads with MiXCR, one entry per CDR3 protein. The data hold some 54,000 distinct CDR3 sequences, with about 10% observed a single time. Study observations and caveats: No expanded-clone CDR3 amino acid sequence recurred across subjects, suggesting private TCR-beta repertoires.

The time point here: longitudinal time-point 1 (baseline). Germline CDR1 reads KGHSH; CDR2 reads LQKENI. V lost 0 bases and J lost 3, with 13 bases in between. The CDR3 extends over 16 amino acids. Note on this clonotype: Antigen specificity is unknown.

V is TRBV18 and J is TRBJ2-3, with D maybe TRBD1 (5 bases). The receptor was derived from a male donor with HTLV-1-associated myelopathy (HAM/TSP). Sequences were obtained from PBMCs. CDR3 region: CASSPPGGAGTDTQYF. Written as DNA, the CDR3 is TGTGCCAGCTCACCACCCGGTGGGGCCGGGACAGATACGCAGTATTTT.